The 29 T cell receptor beta chains presented below share a single source sample, sequenced in a study of blood T cell repertoires in COVID-19 (dated by TCRdb to 2018 to 2020). The library was produced with the immunoSEQ multiplex PCR assay. TCRdb took over this immuneACCESS table, retaining in-frame rearrangements with V and J assigned. Such tables are incomplete; in checked studies, under half of the missing clones stem from an unresolved V gene, and the remainder is unexplained. The sample data list over 350,000 clones, and 75% to 90% of these were observed just once. The ten largest account for over 1.3% of the sample. Input material: peripheral blood. The receptors derive from a woman aged 25 to 39 with active or convalescent COVID-19.

With regard to this clone: One end of the junction fails to match germline, which may point to a read error. This chain connects TRBV15 to TRBJ2-2; TRBD1 agrees at 7 bases. The CDR3 consists of 14 residues. Germline-derived CDR1 and CDR2 are LNHNV and YYDKDF (reference sequence). Here the CDR3 DNA reads TGTGCCACCAGCAGAGGACAGGGTACCGGGCAGCTGTTTTTT. This codes for CATSRGQGTGQLFF.

This sequence joins TRBV27 and TRBJ2-1; the match to TRBD2 covers 7 bases. The CDR3 is 15 residues long. Looked up from germline, CDR1 is MNHEY and CDR2 is SMNVEV (reference sequence). V lost 9 bases and J lost 5; bases outside the gene matches: 13. The CDR3 reads CASGEGANMDNEQFF. The CDR3 coding sequence is TGTGCCAGTGGGGAGGGCGCGAATATGGACAATGAGCAGTTCTTC.

The chain employs TRBV9 and TRBJ2-7; TRBD2 matches at 10 bases. Germline loops: CDR1 SGDLS, CDR2 YYNGEE. The J segment lost 5 bases and the V segment lost 4 bases, leaving 9 bases of the junction unmatched. The CDR3 runs to 15 residues. In nucleotides, the CDR3 is TGTGCCAGCAGCTCCCTTGGGCTAGCGGGGGACGAGCAGTACTTC. Translated, it gives CASSSLGLAGDEQYF.

The chain combines TRBV11-2 with TRBJ2-7; 7 nucleotides agree with TRBD1. Germline V gives CDR1 SGHAT, CDR2 FQNNGV. V trimming: 5 bases; J trimming: 1 base; junction bases outside the gene matches: 11. There are 16 residues in the CDR3. In nucleotides, the CDR3 is TGTGCCAGCAGCGGGTACTCAGGGGGACGTTCCTACGAGCAGTACTTC. Protein: CASSGYSGGRSYEQYF.

Only one count was recorded for this clone. The sample contains more than one DNA sequence encoding this CDR3. V is TRBV4-2 and J is TRBJ2-3, with 14 bases lining up with TRBD2. This CDR3 region has 16 residues. In germline, CDR1 is LGHNA, CDR2 YNFKEQ. Germline trimming cut 4 bases from V and 1 base from J; bases unmatched to any gene: 1. Written as DNA, the CDR3 is TGTGCCAGCAGCCCGGGACTAGCGGGAGGCACAGATACGCAGTATTTT. Translating it yields CASSPGLAGGTDTQYF.

The chain combines TRBV4-1 with TRBJ1-1; 8 positions match TRBD1. The CDR3 length is 15 residues. The V gene's germline CDR1 is MGHRA and CDR2 YSYEKL. The V segment lost 4 bases and the J segment 7 bases; nucleotides outside the gene matches: 11. CDR3 bases: TGCGCCAGCAGCCCATCCGGGACAGGTCAGTATGAAGCTTTCTTT. Amino acid sequence: CASSPSGTGQYEAFF.

In DNA, the CDR3 is TGTGCCACCCCACACAAACTGGAGACTGAAGCTTTCTTT. This sequence encodes CATPHKLETEAFF. The chain uses TRBV5-3 and TRBJ1-1; D remains ambiguous. TRBV5-3 is treated as an ORF (open reading frame) with a function not yet certain. With 9 bases removed from V and 5 bases from J, the gap between germline ends came to 17 bases. CDR3 length equals 13 residues.

The chain carries TRBV6-4 and TRBJ2-1, with 10 bases aligning to TRBD2. Germline V gene sequence: CDR1 MRHNA, CDR2 SNTAGT. This CDR3 spans 14 amino acids. With 5 bases clipped from V and 9 bases from J, the junction kept 7 bases outside the gene matches. The CDR3 loop is CASSIAGGDLEQFF. CDR3 DNA: TGTGCCAGCAGTATAGCGGGAGGAGATCTTGAGCAGTTCTTC.

This clone was seen only once. The sample has other DNA sequences that encode this CDR3 too. The gene calls are TRBV25-1 and TRBJ1-5; 7 nucleotides align to TRBD1. The CDR3 consists of 13 residues. The germline V gene has CDR1 MGHDK and CDR2 SYGVNS. Trimming removed 6 bases from V and 5 bases from J; junction bases left unmatched: 4. The CDR3 sequence: CASRGGADQPQHF. The CDR3 coding sequence is TGTGCCAGCAGAGGGGGCGCGGATCAGCCCCAGCATTTT.

The rearrangement joins TRBV5-1 to TRBJ2-3; TRBD2 might be the D (5 bases). This CDR3 region has 16 residues. Trimming cost V 0 bases and J 0 bases, with 11 bases left between them. Germline lookup yields CDR1 SGHRS and CDR2 YFSETQ. CDR3 sequence (DNA): TGCGCCAGCAGCTTGGCCAGCGGTACTAGCACAGATACGCAGTATTTT. It yields the protein CASSLASGTSTDTQYF. Complete variable domain (other parts from reference TRBV5-1 and TRBJ2-3): KAGVTQTPRYLIKTRGQQVTLSCSPISGHRSVSWYQQTPGQGLQFLFEYFSETQRNKGNFPGRFSGRQFSNSRSEMNVSTLELGDSALYLCASSLASGTSTDTQYFGPGTRLTVL.

The rearrangement joins TRBV6-5 to TRBJ2-1; 7 nucleotides line up with TRBD2. Germline V gene lookup returns CDR1 MNHEY and CDR2 SVGAGI. V was pared by 6 bases and J by 6 bases, with 5 bases of the junction left unmatched. This CDR3 is 13 amino acids long. The chain's CDR3 is CASRAGSPNEQFF. In nucleotides, the CDR3 is TGTGCCAGCAGAGCGGGGTCGCCCAATGAGCAGTTCTTC.

The gene calls are TRBV3-1 (or the pseudogene TRBV3-2) and TRBJ2-7; 9 bases line up with TRBD1. CDR3 length: 17 amino acids. Germline CDR1 LGHDT, CDR2 YNNKEL (reference sequence). V shed 2 bases, J shed 3 bases, and the junction held 11 bases outside the gene matches. This CDR3 reads CASSQKPADRGYYEQYF. CDR3 nucleotide sequence: TGTGCCAGCAGCCAAAAGCCCGCGGACAGGGGCTACTACGAGCAGTACTTC.

The rearrangement links TRBV5-1 to TRBJ1-5; D is ambiguous. This CDR3 spans 14 amino acids. Germline assignment: CDR1 SGHRS and CDR2 YFSETQ. Deletions cut 1 base from V and 2 bases from J, with 7 bases between. This CDR3 reads CASSLLGGNQPQHF. DNA for the CDR3: TGCGCCAGCAGCTTGTTGGGAGGCAATCAGCCCCAGCATTTT.

V is TRBV13 and J is TRBJ1-1, with D hard to call. The length of the CDR3 is 11 residues. V was shortened by 1 base and J by 8 bases, with 5 bases between the two germline ends. Germline CDR1 PRHDT, CDR2 FYEKMQ (reference sequence). In DNA, the CDR3 is TGTGCCAGCAGCTTAGTGGCAGAAGCTTTCTTT. Translating it yields CASSLVAEAFF.

The rearrangement links TRBV19 to TRBJ2-1; 10 nucleotides align to TRBD2. The germline CDR1 and CDR2 sequences are LNHDA and SQIVND (reference sequence). V lost 5 bases to trimming and J lost 7 bases; unmatched junction nucleotides: 8. The CDR3 loop spans 15 amino acids. CDR3 sequence (DNA): TGTGCCAGTAGTGCCCCCAGCGGGAGGGGGAATGAGCAGTTCTTC. It translates to CASSAPSGRGNEQFF.

This sequence joins TRBV11-2 and TRBJ1-6, with 8 bases identical to TRBD1. Germline-derived CDR1 and CDR2 are SGHAT and FQNNGV. The trim removed 0 bases at V and 9 bases at J, leaving 4 bases unmatched. The CDR3 consists of 15 residues. The CDR3 sequence: CASSLDQGAVSPLHF. In DNA form, the CDR3 reads TGTGCCAGCAGCTTAGACCAGGGGGCCGTTTCACCCCTCCACTTT.

V is TRBV29-1 and J is TRBJ2-1; 13 nucleotides line up with TRBD2. The CDR3 loop spans 13 amino acids. V lost 7 bases, J lost 7 bases, and 4 bases stayed unmatched. Per germline, CDR1 SQVTM and CDR2 ANQGSEA. The CDR3 spells CSGGLAGVNEQFF. For the CDR3, the DNA is TGCAGCGGAGGACTAGCGGGAGTTAATGAGCAGTTCTTC.

This chain uses TRBV3-1 (or the pseudogene TRBV3-2) with TRBJ1-1; tentatively, D is TRBD1 (5 bases). From germline, CDR1 is LGHDT and CDR2 YNNKEL (reference sequence). Trimming cost V 1 base and J 2 bases, with 5 bases left between them. This CDR3 is 13 amino acids long. The CDR3 protein is CASSQGTNTEAFF. The CDR3, as DNA: TGTGCCAGCAGCCAAGGGACAAACACTGAAGCTTTCTTT.

The CDR3 spells CASSPTAETRVAQYF. The CDR3 nucleotides read TGCGCCAGCAGCCCGACAGCTGAAACAAGAGTGGCCCAGTACTTC. The genes are TRBV5-1 and TRBJ2-5; tentatively, D is TRBD1 (5 bases). Germline V gene lookup returns CDR1 SGHRS and CDR2 YFSETQ. V was cut by 4 bases and J by 9 bases, with 22 bases left in between. The CDR3 is 15 residues long.

The chain links TRBV5-1 to TRBJ1-5; 7 nucleotides align to TRBD1. The germline gives CDR1 SGHRS, CDR2 YFSETQ. The CDR3 length is 15 residues. V was pared by 4 bases and J by 4 bases, with 8 bases of the junction left unmatched. The chain's CDR3 is CASSPEGAGNQPQHF. In DNA form, the CDR3 reads TGCGCCAGCAGCCCGGAGGGGGCAGGAAATCAGCCCCAGCATTTT.

The rearrangement uses TRBV30 and TRBJ2-7; 10 bases align to TRBD1. Germline V gives CDR1 GTSNPN, CDR2 SVGIG (reference sequence). The V gene end was trimmed by 5 bases and the J gene end by 5 bases; junction bases not matched to a gene: 9. This CDR3 has 14 residues. The CDR3 protein is CAWAWTGGADEQYF. The CDR3, as DNA: TGTGCCTGGGCTTGGACAGGGGGGGCCGACGAGCAGTACTTC.

This clone was picked up a small number of times. The chain links TRBV6-5 to TRBJ2-5, with D perhaps matching TRBD2 (7 bases). This CDR3 region has 13 residues. The germline gives CDR1 MNHEY, CDR2 SVGAGI. The ends were cut back, 7 bases at V and 5 bases at J, with 14 bases in the middle. The CDR3 loop reads CASTLGGGETQYF. The CDR3, as DNA: TGTGCCAGCACCCTGGGAGGGGGTGAGACCCAGTACTTC.

V gene TRBV10-3 combines with J gene TRBJ1-4; 7 nucleotides match TRBD1. V lost 8 bases and J lost 5; bases outside the gene matches: 5. The CDR3 spans 13 residues. Germline loops: CDR1 ENHRY, CDR2 SYGVKD. This chain's CDR3 is CAIRGTENEKLFF. CDR3 nucleotides: TGTGCCATCCGAGGGACAGAGAATGAAAAACTGTTTTTT.

The rearrangement links TRBV2 to TRBJ1-2; D is perhaps TRBD1 (6 bases). In germline, CDR1 is SNHLY, CDR2 FYNNEI. V shed 3 bases and J shed 8 bases, with 25 bases lying between them. There are 17 residues in the CDR3. CDR3 bases: TGTGCCAGCAGTGATGAAAGTGCGGGGGGGCGAGGTAGAGGCTACACCTTC. Residues: CASSDESAGGRGRGYTF.

The chain joins TRBV3-1 (or the pseudogene TRBV3-2) to TRBJ1-3, with D possibly TRBD1 on 5 matching bases. Germline CDR1 LGHDT, CDR2 YNNKEL (reference sequence). The ends were cut back, 0 bases at V and 0 bases at J, with 15 bases in the middle. The length of the CDR3 is 18 residues. The CDR3 DNA reads as TGTGCCAGCAGCCAAGAGCCGGGACTGCAGAGCTCTGGAAACACCATATATTTT. Protein product: CASSQEPGLQSSGNTIYF.

The V call is TRBV5-4, the J call TRBJ1-1; D is undetermined. V lost 4 bases and J 1 base, leaving 8 bases between the germline ends. The CDR3 covers 13 residues. The germline CDR1 and CDR2 sequences are SGHNT and YYREEE (reference sequence). In nucleotides, the CDR3 is TGTGCCAGCAGCGTTCAACAGAACACTGAAGCTTTCTTT. It is translated as CASSVQQNTEAFF.

The chain is built from TRBV19 and TRBJ1-5, with a possible D match to TRBD1 (6 bases). CDR3 length equals 15 residues. Trimming stripped 4 bases from V and 3 bases from J, with 13 bases between. Germline V gene data show CDR1 as LNHDA and CDR2 as SQIVND (reference sequence). For the CDR3, the DNA is TGTGCCAGTAGTACCGCTCAGGGGATCAATCAGCCCCAGCATTTT. Its protein is CASSTAQGINQPQHF.

The chain employs TRBV5-5 and TRBJ1-6; 9 bases are a match to TRBD1. The germline V gene has CDR1 SGHKS and CDR2 YYEKEE (reference sequence). Trimming removed 5 bases from V and 7 bases from J; junction bases left unmatched: 7. The CDR3 length is 15 residues. As DNA, the CDR3 is TGTGCCAGCAGGGGGGGGACAGGGTCCAATTCACCCCTCCACTTT. Its protein product is CASRGGTGSNSPLHF.

This clone was counted a few times. Other DNA sequences within the sample encode an identical CDR3. CDR3 loop: CASSPPGIGQGQYF. As DNA, the CDR3 is TGTGCCAGTAGTCCACCGGGCATAGGACAGGGGCAGTACTTC. The gene calls are TRBV19 and TRBJ2-7, with 8 bases matching TRBD1. The germline CDR1 and CDR2 sequences are LNHDA and SQIVND (reference sequence). V lost 5 bases to trimming and J lost 9 bases; unmatched junction nucleotides: 12. The CDR3 runs 14 residues.